This TCR beta chain was captured by sequencing in a study of immune evolution from preneoplasia to lung adenocarcinoma (dated by TCRdb to the early 2020s). The study in broad terms: HLA loss of heterozygosity was seen in roughly 7%, 15% and 33% of AIS, MIA and ADC lesions, and in no AAH lesions. The sample size was set by how many specimens were available, not by a prior power calculation. Whole exome sequencing and methylation data from the same cohort of nodules were integrated with the immune data. TCR sequencing data came from approximately 51 patients. Resected precursor lesions (AAH, AIS, MIA) and invasive adenocarcinomas were compared with paired morphologically normal lung tissue. The overall cohort comprised 45 to 65 patients with pulmonary nodules who underwent surgical resection. Immune contexture across lung adenocarcinoma precursors and invasive adenocarcinoma was profiled using immune gene expression, TCR sequencing and multiplex immunofluorescence. It was reported in the study that 105 samples were used for TCR sequencing. POLYSOLVER was used to infer class I HLA alleles from exome data, and LOHHLA was used to detect allele-specific HLA loss. The paper as a whole reports these results and caveats: The findings reflected association rather than direct causation, and larger cohorts with long-term follow-up and longitudinal biopsies were considered necessary. The highest clonality was observed in normal lung, whereas higher T cell density and diversity but lower clonality appeared to be present in later-stage lesions. Top T cell clone frequencies were highest in normal lung and appeared to decrease progressively from AAH through AIS, MIA and invasive adenocarcinoma. The highest T cell clonality was observed in KRAS-mutant nodules compared with EGFR-mutant or double wild-type lesions. All patients were from Japan and China, so applicability to Western populations was uncertain.

CDR1 is given as SGHDT and CDR2 as YYEEEE, both from the germline V gene. A distance of 10 bases separates the germline ends of V and J, which lose 3 bases and 4 bases respectively. The CDR3 runs 13 amino acids, cysteine and phenylalanine included. Only the CDR3 DNA stays, 39 bases, in frame from base 1. Using the immunoSEQ hsTCRbeta Kit, TCR beta CDR3 regions were sequenced from DNA. The published analysis was carried out like this. The ImmunoSEQ Analyzer was used to analyse the TCR sequencing data. T cell clonality was defined as 1 minus Pielou's evenness computed on productive rearrangements. To measure T cell diversity, the inverse Simpson index was applied to productive templates. T cell density was expressed as TCR beta template counts normalized to usable DNA, with usable DNA estimated by amplifying and sequencing housekeeping genes. TCR metrics were compared across histologic stages using two-sided Kruskal-Wallis tests. TCRdb stores this immuneACCESS table with in-frame sequences only. Part of the clones is absent; in the studies checked, under half of the shortfall reflects unresolved V genes, and no reason is known for the rest. From that table come the V and J calls and clone size; the DNA was used to work out D and trimming. In all, the sample holds some 4,300 clones, and approximately 79% of those were seen once. Roughly 6.8% of the sample comes from the top ten.

A note on this clone: Its antigen specificity is not known. No base quality information exists; no much larger clone differs at one position.

The patients had resection in Japan or China between the mid-2010s and the late 2010s. Histologic diagnosis of each case was confirmed independently by two lung cancer pathologists on H&E slides. To enrich premalignant or tumor cells for nucleic acid extraction, macro-dissection was performed after pathologic assessment. DNA was isolated from FFPE tissue using the AllPrep DNA/RNA FFPE Kit. This sequence uses TRBV5-6 and TRBJ1-2; the D gene identity is not certain. The clonotype originates from a person aged 50 or older with lung adenocarcinoma. Sequenced: FFPE minimally invasive lung adenocarcinoma tissue. Explained via the paper, the cell subset or site label denotes: micro-invasive lung adenocarcinoma (MIA). The DNA sequence follows: TGTGCCAGCAGCTCCATGGGCCGCTATGGCTACACCTTC. Its protein is CASSSMGRYGYTF.